These 2 T cell receptor beta chains originate from one sample sequenced in a study of technical replicates of blood from a handful of donors. The repertoire was sequenced with immunoSEQ multiplex PCR; TCRdb's copy has only in-frame clones and lacks some. The sample contains about 84,000 clones, around 97% of which appear only once. Sequencing used T cells isolated from PBMCs. The receptors originated from a human donor in good health.

The rearrangement joins TRBV19 to TRBJ2-3, with 7 bases aligning to TRBD2. The CDR3 has 15 amino acids. Germline values: CDR1 LNHDA, CDR2 SQIVND (reference sequence). Trimming cost V 6 bases and J 1 base; bases outside gene matches: 7. DNA of the CDR3: TGTGCCAGTAGCGCGGGAGCGTATGGCACAGATACGCAGTATTTT. This gives the protein CASSAGAYGTDTQYF.

This chain links TRBV27 with TRBJ2-1; 7 bases line up with TRBD2. The CDR3 is 16 residues long. Germline V gene lookup returns CDR1 MNHEY and CDR2 SMNVEV (reference sequence). Unmatched junction bases numbered 6, after V lost 3 bases and J lost 1 base. The CDR3 protein is CASSLRAGPSYNEQFF. The CDR3 nucleotides are TGTGCCAGCAGTTTGAGAGCGGGGCCTTCCTACAATGAGCAGTTCTTC.